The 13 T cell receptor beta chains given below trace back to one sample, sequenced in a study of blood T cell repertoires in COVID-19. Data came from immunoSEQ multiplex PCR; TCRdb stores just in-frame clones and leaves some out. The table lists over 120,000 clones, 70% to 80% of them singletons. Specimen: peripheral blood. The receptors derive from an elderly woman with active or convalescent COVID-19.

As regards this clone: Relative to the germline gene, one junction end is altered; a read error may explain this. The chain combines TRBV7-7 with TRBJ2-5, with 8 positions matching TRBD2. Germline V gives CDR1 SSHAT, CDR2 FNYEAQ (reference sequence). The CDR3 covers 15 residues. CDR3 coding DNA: TGTGCTAGCAGCTACCGGGAGGGCCCCCAGGAGACCCAGTACTTC. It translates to CASSYREGPQETQYF.

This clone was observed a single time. The CDR3 DNA reads as TGTGCCAGCACGCAGGGGGACTATAATTCACCCCTCCACTTT. This sequence encodes CASTQGDYNSPLHF. The rearrangement joins TRBV6-6 to TRBJ1-6, with 7 nucleotides matching TRBD1. This CDR3 comprises 14 residues. Per the germline V gene, CDR1 is MNHNY and CDR2 is SVGAGI (reference sequence). Trimming took 7 bases from V and 3 from J; bases not matched to a gene: 3.

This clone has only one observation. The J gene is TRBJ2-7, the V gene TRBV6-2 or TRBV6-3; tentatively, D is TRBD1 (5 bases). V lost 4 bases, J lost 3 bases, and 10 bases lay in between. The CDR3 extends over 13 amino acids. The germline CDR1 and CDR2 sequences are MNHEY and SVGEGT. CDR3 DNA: TGTGCCAGCAGTTGCTACAGGTGCTACGAGCAGTACTTC. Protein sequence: CASSCYRCYEQYF.

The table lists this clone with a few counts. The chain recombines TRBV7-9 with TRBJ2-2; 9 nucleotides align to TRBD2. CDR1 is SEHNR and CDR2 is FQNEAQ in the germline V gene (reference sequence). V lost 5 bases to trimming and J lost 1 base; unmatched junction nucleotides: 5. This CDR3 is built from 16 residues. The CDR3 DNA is TGTGCCAGCAGCCCCGGGACTAGCAAGAACACCGGGGAGCTGTTTTTT. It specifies CASSPGTSKNTGELFF.

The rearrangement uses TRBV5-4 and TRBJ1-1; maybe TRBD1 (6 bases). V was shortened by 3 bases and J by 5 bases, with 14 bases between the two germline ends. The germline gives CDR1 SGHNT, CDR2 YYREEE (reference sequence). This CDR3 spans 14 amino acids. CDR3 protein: CASSSPPGATEAFF. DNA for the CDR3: TGTGCCAGCAGCTCGCCCCCAGGGGCGACTGAAGCTTTCTTT.

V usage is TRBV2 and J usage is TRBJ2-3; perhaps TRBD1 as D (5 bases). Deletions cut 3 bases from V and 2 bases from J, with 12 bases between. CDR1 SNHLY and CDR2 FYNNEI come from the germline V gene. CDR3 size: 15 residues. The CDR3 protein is CASSEGRDFTDTQYF. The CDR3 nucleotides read TGTGCCAGCAGTGAGGGCAGGGATTTCACAGATACGCAGTATTTT.

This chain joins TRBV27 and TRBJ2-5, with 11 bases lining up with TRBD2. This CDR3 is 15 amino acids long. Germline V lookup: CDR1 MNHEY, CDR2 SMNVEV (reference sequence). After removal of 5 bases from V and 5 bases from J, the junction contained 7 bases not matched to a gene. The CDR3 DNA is TGTGCCAGCAGTCAGACTAGCGGGGAGGTGGAGACCCAGTACTTC. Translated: CASSQTSGEVETQYF.

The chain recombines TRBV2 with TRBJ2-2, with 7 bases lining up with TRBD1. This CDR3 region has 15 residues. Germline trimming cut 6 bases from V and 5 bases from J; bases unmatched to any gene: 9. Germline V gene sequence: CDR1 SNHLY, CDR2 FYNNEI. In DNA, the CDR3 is TGTGCCAGCAGGCACGACAGGGTATCGACCGGGGAGCTGTTTTTT. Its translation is CASRHDRVSTGELFF.

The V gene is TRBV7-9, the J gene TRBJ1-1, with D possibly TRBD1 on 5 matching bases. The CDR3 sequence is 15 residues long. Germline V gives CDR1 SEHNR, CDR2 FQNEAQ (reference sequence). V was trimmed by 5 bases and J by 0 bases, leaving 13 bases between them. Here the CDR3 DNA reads TGTGCCAGCAGCACTAGTGGGGGGATGAACACTGAAGCTTTCTTT. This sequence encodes CASSTSGGMNTEAFF.

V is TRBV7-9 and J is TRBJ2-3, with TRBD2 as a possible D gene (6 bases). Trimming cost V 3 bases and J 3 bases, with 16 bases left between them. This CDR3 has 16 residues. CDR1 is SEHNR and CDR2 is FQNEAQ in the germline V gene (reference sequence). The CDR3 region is CASSLWGGGRTDTQYF. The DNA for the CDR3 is TGTGCCAGCAGCTTGTGGGGCGGAGGGCGGACAGATACGCAGTATTTT. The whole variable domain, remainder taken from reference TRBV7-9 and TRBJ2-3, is DTGVSQNPRHKITKRGQNVTFRCDPISEHNRLYWYRQTLGQGPEFLTYFQNEAQLEKSRLLSDRFSAERPKGSFSTLEIQRTEQGDSAMYLCASSLWGGGRTDTQYFGPGTRLTVL.

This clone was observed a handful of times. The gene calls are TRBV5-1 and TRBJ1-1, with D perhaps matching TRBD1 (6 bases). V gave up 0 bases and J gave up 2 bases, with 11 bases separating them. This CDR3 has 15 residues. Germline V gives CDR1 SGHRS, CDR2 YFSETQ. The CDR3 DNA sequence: TGCGCCAGCAGCTTGGGGGTACAGGGCAACACTGAAGCTTTCTTT. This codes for CASSLGVQGNTEAFF.

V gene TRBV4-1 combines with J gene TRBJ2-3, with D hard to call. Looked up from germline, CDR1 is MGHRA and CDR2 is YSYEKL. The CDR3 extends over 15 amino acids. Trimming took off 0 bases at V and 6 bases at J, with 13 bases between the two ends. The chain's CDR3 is CASSQDPYSRDTQYF. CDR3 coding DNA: TGCGCCAGCAGCCAAGACCCCTATTCCCGGGATACGCAGTATTTT.

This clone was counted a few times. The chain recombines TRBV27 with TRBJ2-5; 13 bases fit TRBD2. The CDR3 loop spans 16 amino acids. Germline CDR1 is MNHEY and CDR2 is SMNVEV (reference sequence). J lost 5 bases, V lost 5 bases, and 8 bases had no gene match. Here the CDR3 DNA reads TGTGCCAGCAGTCCACTAGCGGGGGGGGCTTCGGAGACCCAGTACTTC. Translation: CASSPLAGGASETQYF.